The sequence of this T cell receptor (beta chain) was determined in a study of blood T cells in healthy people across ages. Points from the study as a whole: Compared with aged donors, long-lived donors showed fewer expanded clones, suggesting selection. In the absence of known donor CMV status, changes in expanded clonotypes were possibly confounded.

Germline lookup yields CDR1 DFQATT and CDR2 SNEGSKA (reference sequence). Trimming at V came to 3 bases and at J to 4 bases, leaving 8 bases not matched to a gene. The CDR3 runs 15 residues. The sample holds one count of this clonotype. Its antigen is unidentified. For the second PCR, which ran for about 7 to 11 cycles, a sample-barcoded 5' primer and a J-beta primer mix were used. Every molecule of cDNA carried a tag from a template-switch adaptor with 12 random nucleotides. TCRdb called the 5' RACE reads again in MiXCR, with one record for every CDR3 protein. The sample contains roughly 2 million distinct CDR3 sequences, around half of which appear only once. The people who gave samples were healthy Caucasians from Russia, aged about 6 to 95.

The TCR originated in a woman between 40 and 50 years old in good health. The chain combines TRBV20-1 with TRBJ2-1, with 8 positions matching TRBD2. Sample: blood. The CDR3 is CSASNPSGGYNEQFF. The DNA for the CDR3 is TGCAGTGCTAGTAATCCCAGCGGGGGATACAATGAGCAGTTCTTC.